This T cell receptor beta chain is from a study of T-cell reconstitution after alpha-beta-depleted transplantation in children. The TCRbeta library was prepared with unique molecular identifiers. One entry per CDR3 protein, called by TCRdb with MiXCR from the PCR reads. The data hold roughly 490,000 distinct CDR3 sequences, with over 9.5% observed a single time. CDR1 MNHEY and CDR2 SVGAGI come from the germline V gene. V lost 2 bases and J lost 0, with 17 bases in between. The CDR3 totals 19 residues. The chain recombines TRBV6-5 with TRBJ1-6; D not resolved. This sample comprised PBMCs, mostly from graft donor cells, obtained 180 days after TCRalphabeta/CD19-depleted stem cell transplant. The source is a female patient aged 2-9 years who had a stem cell transplant for aplastic anemia, so the T cells may come from the graft donor. CDR3 protein: CASSYDSRVSSSYNSPLHF. The CDR3 DNA is TGTGCCAGCAGTTACGATTCCAGAGTTAGCAGCTCCTATAATTCACCCCTCCACTTT.